These 25 T cell receptor beta chains were sequenced from one sample in a study of T cell responses to AZD1222 COVID-19 vaccine. Only in-frame clones appear in the TCRdb table, and some are missing; sequencing was by immunoSEQ multiplex PCR. The sample has about 150,000 clones; around nine tenths are singletons. Sequencing was performed on peripheral blood, taken on day 0 of AZD1222 vaccination. These receptors were taken from an adult in good health.

This chain links TRBV4-3 with TRBJ2-7; 10 positions agree with TRBD1. The germline gives CDR1 LGHNA, CDR2 YSLEER. CDR3 length equals 15 residues. J lost 3 bases, V lost 5 bases, and 7 bases had no gene match. The chain's CDR3 is CASSKGTGVGYEQYF. DNA of the CDR3: TGCGCCAGCAGCAAAGGGACAGGGGTCGGCTACGAGCAGTACTTC.

V and J are TRBV3-1 (or the pseudogene TRBV3-2) and TRBJ2-5; D perhaps matches TRBD1 (6 bases). Trimming stripped 4 bases from V and 2 bases from J, with 11 bases between. Germline-derived CDR1 and CDR2 are LGHDT and YNNKEL (reference sequence). CDR3 length: 14 amino acids. The chain's CDR3 is CASSPHREQETQYF. As DNA, the CDR3 is TGTGCCAGCAGCCCACACAGGGAACAAGAGACCCAGTACTTC.

This chain links TRBV19 with TRBJ1-5; D gene ambiguous. The CDR3 consists of 13 residues. Per the germline V gene, CDR1 is LNHDA and CDR2 is SQIVND (reference sequence). V was cut by 6 bases and J by 0 bases, with 6 bases left in between. As DNA, the CDR3 is TGTGCCAGTAGCCGGGTTAGCAATCAGCCCCAGCATTTT. It codes for CASSRVSNQPQHF.

This sequence joins TRBV5-1 and TRBJ2-5; 8 bases are shared with TRBD1. Looked up from germline, CDR1 is SGHRS and CDR2 is YFSETQ. CDR3 size: 15 residues. V trimming: 4 bases; J trimming: 3 bases; junction bases outside the gene matches: 8. The CDR3 protein is CASSHQGAWEETQYF. The CDR3 DNA follows: TGCGCCAGCAGCCACCAGGGGGCTTGGGAAGAGACCCAGTACTTC.

The rearrangement links TRBV14 to TRBJ1-1; the D gene is possibly TRBD1 (5 bases). Germline V lookup: CDR1 SGHDN, CDR2 FVKESK. The V end lost 3 bases, the J end lost 6 bases, and 11 bases lay between the germline ends. The CDR3 spans 13 residues. CDR3 in DNA: TGTGCCAGCAGCCAGCAGACAGAGTCTGAAGCTTTCTTT. This translates into CASSQQTESEAFF. The full variable domain, its missing parts supplied by reference TRBV14 and TRBJ1-1, is EAGVTQFPSHSVIEKGQTVTLRCDPISGHDNLYWYRRVMGKEIKFLLHFVKESKQDESGMPNNRFLAERTGGTYSTLKVQPAELEDSGVYFCASSQQTESEAFFGQGTRLTVV.

V gene TRBV28 combines with J gene TRBJ2-5; TRBD2 matches 12 bases. This CDR3 comprises 18 residues. CDR1 MDHEN and CDR2 SYDVKM come from the germline V gene. V was pared by 1 base and J by 4 bases, with 10 bases of the junction left unmatched. This CDR3 reads CASSLFLAGGPERETQYF. In DNA, the CDR3 is TGTGCCAGCAGTTTATTTCTAGCGGGAGGGCCAGAGAGAGAGACCCAGTACTTC. The full variable domain, with the rest looked up from reference TRBV28 and TRBJ2-5, is DVKVTQSSRYLVKRTGEKVFLECVQDMDHENMFWYRQDPGLGLRLIYFSYDVKMKEKGDIPEGYSVSREKKERFSLILESASTNQTSMYLCASSLFLAGGPERETQYFGPGTRLLVL.

The chain carries TRBV5-6 and TRBJ1-5, with 7 bases matching TRBD1. V lost 2 bases, J lost 2 bases, and 7 bases stayed unmatched. In germline, CDR1 is SGHDT, CDR2 YYEEEE. The CDR3 spans 16 residues. CDR3 coding DNA: TGTGCCAGCAGCTTTGCAGGGGGAATGGGCAATCAGCCCCAGCATTTT. It codes for CASSFAGGMGNQPQHF.

The chain links TRBV28 to TRBJ2-7; D tentatively reads TRBD1 or TRBD2 (5 bases each). This CDR3 comprises 12 residues. Germline loops: CDR1 MDHEN, CDR2 SYDVKM. The V end lost 8 bases, the J end lost 5 bases, and 13 bases lay between the germline ends. CDR3 sequence (DNA): TGTGCCAGCGGGAGAGGGGTCCACGAGCAGTACTTC. This gives the protein CASGRGVHEQYF.

In DNA, the CDR3 is TGCGCCAGCAGCTTGTGGGGGGAAAAAGAGACCCAGTACTTC. Residues: CASSLWGEKETQYF. The chain links TRBV5-1 to TRBJ2-5; tentatively, D is TRBD2 (6 bases). Deletions cut 1 base from V and 3 bases from J, with 10 bases between. The CDR3 consists of 14 residues. Germline V gene sequence: CDR1 SGHRS, CDR2 YFSETQ.

J is TRBJ2-7 and V is TRBV28; 11 nucleotides agree with TRBD2. V lost 1 base, J lost 7 bases, and 21 bases stayed unmatched. The CDR3 extends over 20 amino acids. From germline, CDR1 is MDHEN and CDR2 SYDVKM. The CDR3 protein is CASSLSLGRLLLAGAGEQYF. CDR3 DNA: TGTGCCAGCAGTTTATCGCTGGGACGGCTATTACTAGCGGGAGCGGGGGAGCAGTACTTC.

The V gene is TRBV6-6, the J gene TRBJ2-7; 13 bases align to TRBD2. The V gene's germline CDR1 is MNHNY and CDR2 SVGAGI (reference sequence). Germline trimming cut 5 bases from V and 5 bases from J; bases unmatched to any gene: 6. The length of the CDR3 is 15 residues. The CDR3 region is CASSARTSGSHEQYF. The DNA for the CDR3 is TGTGCCAGCAGTGCGCGGACTAGCGGGAGCCACGAGCAGTACTTC.

The V gene is TRBV2, the J gene TRBJ1-6, with D maybe TRBD1 (6 bases). CDR1 is SNHLY and CDR2 is FYNNEI in the germline V gene. CDR3 length: 14 residues. Trimming removed 6 bases from V and 7 bases from J, with 13 bases in between. CDR3 amino acids: CASSLTGQNSPLHF. CDR3 in DNA: TGTGCCAGCAGCCTGACAGGTCAAAATTCACCCCTCCACTTT.

This chain connects TRBV19 to TRBJ2-5; 7 nucleotides agree with TRBD2. Trimming removed 3 bases from V and 5 bases from J; junction bases left unmatched: 6. Germline loops: CDR1 LNHDA, CDR2 SQIVND (reference sequence). The CDR3 is 14 amino acids. The CDR3 DNA reads as TGTGCCAGTAGTATGAGGGACTACCGCGAGACCCAGTACTTC. It specifies CASSMRDYRETQYF.

For the CDR3, the DNA is TGTGCCAGCAGCGTCAGACTAGCGGGAGACTTATCAGATACGCAGTATTTT. As protein: CASSVRLAGDLSDTQYF. This chain joins TRBV7-6 and TRBJ2-3, with 12 bases matching TRBD2. The ends lost 5 bases at V and 4 bases at J; junction bases unmatched: 10. The CDR3 sequence is 17 residues long. Germline assignment: CDR1 SGHVS and CDR2 FNYEAQ.

The chain is built from TRBV5-4 and TRBJ2-5; 8 bases are a match to TRBD2. Losses at the gene ends were 1 base for V and 4 bases for J; bases not matched to a gene: 9. This CDR3 is 16 amino acids long. Germline loops: CDR1 SGHNT, CDR2 YYREEE (reference sequence). The DNA for the CDR3 is TGTGCCAGCAGCTTGAAAATTAGCGGGGCAAGAGAGACCCAGTACTTC. Its protein is CASSLKISGARETQYF.

The chain has TRBV28 and TRBJ2-3; 7 nucleotides line up with TRBD2. The CDR3 is made up of 16 amino acids. The germline V gene encodes CDR1 MDHEN and CDR2 SYDVKM. With V trimmed by 1 base and J by 2 bases, 6 bases remained unmatched. The CDR3 reads CASSLSGLADTDTQYF. CDR3 nucleotides: TGTGCCAGCAGTTTATCGGGGCTAGCGGACACAGATACGCAGTATTTT.

This CDR3 reads CASSLSEAGRGGYTF. CDR3 DNA sequence: TGTGCCAGCAGTTTATCCGAGGCAGGAAGAGGGGGCTACACCTTC. This chain connects TRBV28 to TRBJ1-2; no definite D call. The germline V and J ends were trimmed by 1 base and 8 bases, with 17 bases remaining between them. Germline assignment: CDR1 MDHEN and CDR2 SYDVKM. The CDR3 loop spans 15 amino acids.

The J gene is TRBJ2-2, the V gene TRBV10-1; TRBD2 matches 10 bases. J was trimmed by 6 bases and V by 5 bases; bases with no gene match: 18. There are 19 residues in the CDR3. Looked up from germline, CDR1 is WNHNN and CDR2 is SYGVQD (reference sequence). The chain's CDR3 is CASSPDLVELAGPPGELFF. CDR3 nucleotides: TGCGCCAGCAGTCCCGACCTTGTAGAACTAGCGGGACCTCCCGGGGAGCTGTTTTTT.

This clone was observed a single time. This chain uses TRBV2 with TRBJ2-1; weak D call: TRBD2 (9 bases). Germline V lookup: CDR1 SNHLY, CDR2 FYNNEI. The CDR3 length is 18 residues. V shed 7 bases and J shed 6 bases, with 28 bases lying between them. CDR3 nucleotides: TGTGCCAGCATGACCCCGGGACAGGATATAGCGGGAGTCAATGAGCAGTTCTTC. The encoded protein is CASMTPGQDIAGVNEQFF.

The chain carries TRBV6-4 and TRBJ2-3; D may be TRBD1 (6 bases). Per the germline V gene, CDR1 is MRHNA and CDR2 is SNTAGT. Trimming left V 7 bases short and J 4 bases short, with 18 bases between. The length of the CDR3 is 15 residues. In DNA form, the CDR3 reads TGTGCCAGCATAAACAGGGAATTTAGCGCAGATACGCAGTATTTT. Its protein product is CASINREFSADTQYF.

In this sample, this clone turned up once. The gene calls are TRBV7-2 and TRBJ1-2, with D uncertain. Per the germline V gene, CDR1 is SGHTA and CDR2 is FQGNSA. The CDR3 covers 18 residues. Trimming removed 1 base at V and 0 bases at J, with 18 bases between. This chain's CDR3 is CASSLVYVVASTNYGYTF. CDR3 nucleotides: TGTGCCAGCAGCTTAGTTTATGTTGTGGCTAGTACTAACTATGGCTACACCTTC.

This clone appeared a single time. The rearrangement links TRBV6-2 or TRBV6-3 to TRBJ2-7; D perhaps matches TRBD1 (6 bases). Between the trimmed V and J ends, which lost 0 bases and 2 bases, there was a span of 11 bases. Germline V gives CDR1 MNHEY, CDR2 SVGEGT. The CDR3 has 15 amino acids. CDR3 in DNA: TGTGCCAGCAGTTACTCCCGGACAGCTGCCTACGAGCAGTACTTC. This sequence encodes CASSYSRTAAYEQYF.

V is TRBV28 and J is TRBJ1-2, with TRBD1 as a possible D gene (6 bases). This CDR3 has 15 residues. CDR1 is MDHEN and CDR2 is SYDVKM in the germline V gene. The V and J ends lost 8 bases and 0 bases respectively, with 16 bases between them. CDR3 nucleotide sequence: TGTGCCAGCTGGCCGACAGGTAGAGCTAACTATGGCTACACCTTC. Residues: CASWPTGRANYGYTF.

The chain couples TRBV7-2 to TRBJ1-1; the D gene is possibly TRBD1 (6 bases). V was clipped by 2 bases and J by 4 bases, with 11 bases between them. The germline gives CDR1 SGHTA, CDR2 FQGNSA. There are 14 residues in the CDR3. The CDR3 DNA reads as TGTGCCAGCAGCTTAAGTCAGGGGCCCACTGAAGCTTTCTTT. It translates to CASSLSQGPTEAFF.

Here the CDR3 DNA reads TGTGCCACCAGCAGAGCTCAGACTAGCGGGAGAGGCGAGCAGTACTTC. Translation gives CATSRAQTSGRGEQYF. The V gene is TRBV15, the J gene TRBJ2-7; 12 nucleotides agree with TRBD2. Germline CDR1 reads LNHNV; CDR2 reads YYDKDF (reference sequence). This CDR3 has 16 residues. V gave up 1 base and J gave up 6 bases; unmatched junction bases: 7.